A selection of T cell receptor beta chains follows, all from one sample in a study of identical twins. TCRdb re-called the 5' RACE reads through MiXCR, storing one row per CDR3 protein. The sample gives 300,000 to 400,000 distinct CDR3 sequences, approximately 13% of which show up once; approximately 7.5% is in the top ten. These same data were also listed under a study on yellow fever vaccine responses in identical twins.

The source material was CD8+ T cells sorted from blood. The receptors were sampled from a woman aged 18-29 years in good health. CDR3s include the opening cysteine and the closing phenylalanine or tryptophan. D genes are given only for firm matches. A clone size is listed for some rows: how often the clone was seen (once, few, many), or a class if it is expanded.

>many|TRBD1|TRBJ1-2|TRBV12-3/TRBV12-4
CASSGDREFYTF
TGTGCCAGCAGTGGGGACAGGGAATTCTACACCTTC
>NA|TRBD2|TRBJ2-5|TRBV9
CASSVGLAGLRETQYF
TGTGCCAGCAGCGTAGGACTAGCGGGGCTGCGGGAGACCCAGTACTTC
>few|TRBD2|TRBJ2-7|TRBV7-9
CASSANRTSRLSYEQYF
TGTGCCAGCAGCGCCAATAGGACTAGCCGACTCTCCTACGAGCAGTACTTC
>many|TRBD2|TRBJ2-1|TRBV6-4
CASSDSGSNEQFF
TGTGCCAGCAGTGACAGCGGGAGCAATGAGCAGTTCTTC
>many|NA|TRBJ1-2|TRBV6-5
CASSSPGPLRVGYTF
TGTGCCAGCAGTTCTCCGGGACCCCTCCGCGTAGGCTACACCTTC
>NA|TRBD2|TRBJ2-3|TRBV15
CATSREATSLKDTQYF
TGTGCCACCAGCAGAGAAGCGACTAGCCTGAAAGATACGCAGTATTTT
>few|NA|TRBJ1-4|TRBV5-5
CASSYLGHGEKLFF
TGTGCCAGCAGCTACCTCGGACATGGTGAAAAACTGTTTTTT
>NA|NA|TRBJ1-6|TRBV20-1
CSASVDTGTARKGTLHF
TGCAGTGCTAGTGTGGACACAGGGACCGCCAGGAAGGGAACCCTCCACTTT
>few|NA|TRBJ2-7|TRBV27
CASSMVTGPYEQYF
TGTGCCAGCAGCATGGTGACTGGACCCTACGAGCAGTACTTC
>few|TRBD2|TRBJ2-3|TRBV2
CASSEISGRYTDTQYF
TGTGCCAGCAGTGAAATTAGCGGGAGGTACACAGATACGCAGTATTTT